The T cell receptor (beta chain) under discussion was sequenced for a study of blood T cell repertoires in COVID-19 (dated by TCRdb to the early 2020s). Regarding the complete study: Collaborator samples came from the United States, Italy and Spain and covered acute and convalescent phases of COVID-19. The samples were drawn from the first 160 participants of the ongoing ImmuneRACE study and from 1,200 or so subjects provided by 6 global collaborators. HLA class I and class II types, where available, came from metadata supplied by the sample provider rather than from assay-based typing. The repertoires were made available in a free public database intended to serve as a resource for research on the immune response to SARS-CoV-2. Deeply sampled blood TCRbeta repertoires from subjects exposed to, actively infected with, or recovered from COVID-19 were included in the dataset. A de-identified subject ID, COVID-19 status, age in years and sex were almost always included in the sample metadata. The material from the prospective study consisted of cDNA or gDNA derived from T cells, B-cell-depleted T cells, or PBMCs. What the authors observed across the whole study: The amount of clinical and demographic metadata varied by source and participant and was provided uncurated.

The immunoSEQ Assay, a bias-controlled multiplex PCR, was used to amplify TCRbeta CDR3 regions from genomic DNA. From the authors' description of their analysis: Nucleated cell counts per sample were estimated from amplification of reference gene primers within the assay. Sequence reads were collapsed and filtered to measure the absolute abundance of every unique TCRbeta CDR3 rearrangement. Productive Simpson clonality was computed per sample as the square root of Simpson's diversity index over productive rearrangements. TCRdb holds this immuneACCESS table with in-frame rearrangements only. Some clones are missing; in checked studies, unresolved V genes explain under half, and the rest has no known cause. That table is the source of V, J and clone size, and D and trimming were worked out from the DNA. The sample yields about 360,000 clones; about 83% were counted once. The ten largest clones take up 2.5% to 3% of the sample.

Cut back by 6 bases and 0 bases, the V and J ends lie 12 bases apart. The CDR3 contains 15 residues, cysteine and phenylalanine counted. Just the 45-base CDR3 DNA is kept, in frame starting at base 1. The germline V gene encodes CDR1 SGHTA and CDR2 FQGNSA. About this clone: It lacks a known antigen. Base quality data are lacking; no much larger clone is found one base away.

Collaborating institutions collected whole blood in K2EDTA tubes following their own protocols. Collaborator samples were shipped for TCRbeta analysis as frozen whole blood, isolated PBMCs, or DNA extracted from either sample type. The specimen was peripheral blood. The sequence joins TRBV7-2 to TRBJ1-3; the D gene assignment is ambiguous. The receptor was derived from a man younger than 45 with active or convalescent COVID-19. The CDR3 here reads CASRPAGSSGNTIYF. In nucleotide form, the sequence is TGTGCCAGCAGGCCTGCGGGCAGCTCTGGAAACACCATATATTTT.